This TCR beta chain was identified during a study of CD4 T cells in relation to SARS-CoV-2 and coronaviruses. About the study: After roughly 11 days of antigen culture, PBMC TCR beta CDR3s were sequenced. Negative control cultures got HIV-1 Nef peptides or no peptide. Regarding the study as a whole: This crossreactivity analysis covered spike protein alone, no other viral proteins.

Before the COVID-19 pandemic, during about 2011-2019, CD4+ T cells were taken from unexposed donors. Isolation of CD4+ T cells took place after 10 days in culture. Unexposed-donor CD4+ T cells were probed with SARS-CoV-2 S/N and four cold-coronavirus spikes, cells permitting. As concerns this clone: Antigen specificity is unknown.

The assay was immunoSEQ multiplex PCR, and TCRdb's table has in-frame clones only and misses some. This sample has about 16,000 clones, with over 80% found just once. Unmatched junction bases numbered 3, after V lost 4 bases and J lost 4 bases. Germline V gene data show CDR1 as WNHNN and CDR2 as SYGVQD (reference sequence). The CDR3 sequence is 15 residues long. J is TRBJ2-3 and V is TRBV10-1; 12 positions match TRBD2. Input material: CD4+ T cells from PBMCs, cultured in vitro. The source is a human donor in good health. This CDR3 reads CASSVTSGSSDTQYF. In DNA, the CDR3 is TGCGCCAGCAGTGTGACTAGCGGGAGTTCAGATACGCAGTATTTT.